The rows below give T cell receptor beta chains drawn from one sample of a study of blood T cell repertoires in COVID-19. Clones were read by immunoSEQ multiplex PCR, and TCRdb kept only the in-frame ones, dropping some. Seen here are 150,000 to 200,000 clones, about 76% observed once, and the top ten hold approximately 5.9%. Sequencing used peripheral blood. The receptors derive from a woman aged 40 to 50 with COVID-19, enrolled during active disease. CDR3s include the opening cysteine and the closing phenylalanine or tryptophan. D genes are given only for firm matches. Rows may omit the clone size; those that give it use once, few, many or a size class.

cdr3_aa cdr3_nt j_call clone_size cdr3_length d_call v_call
CASSLDRDLENIQYF TGTGCCAGCAGCTTAGACAGGGATTTGGAAAACATTCAGTACTTC TRBJ2-4 NA 15 NA TRBV11-2
CASNYGRMGSNSPLHF TGTGCCAGCAATTACGGGAGAATGGGATCAAATTCACCCCTCCACTTT TRBJ1-6 NA 16 NA TRBV6-5
CASSLLAPSTDTQYF TGTGCCAGCAGTTTACTAGCGCCTAGCACAGATACGCAGTATTTT TRBJ2-3 NA 15 NA TRBV27
CASSESSGRINEQFF TGTGCCAGCAGTGAGTCTAGCGGGAGGATAAATGAGCAGTTCTTC TRBJ2-1 few 15 TRBD2 TRBV6-4
CASSSSGTVNTEAFF TGTGCCAGCAGTTCATCCGGGACAGTGAACACTGAAGCTTTCTTT TRBJ1-1 NA 15 TRBD1 TRBV6-5
CASSSITGGYNEQFF TGTGCCAGCAGTTCCATCACAGGGGGCTATAATGAGCAGTTCTTC TRBJ2-1 NA 15 TRBD1 TRBV6-5
CASSPETGAGANVLTF TGTGCCAGCTCACCCGAGACAGGGGCTGGGGCCAACGTCCTGACTTTC TRBJ2-6 NA 16 TRBD1 TRBV18
CASSEQGWPDTQYF TGTGCCAGCAGCGAACAGGGGTGGCCAGATACGCAGTATTTT TRBJ2-3 NA 14 TRBD1 TRBV5-4
CASSLPGALNTGELFF TGCGCCAGCAGCTTACCCGGAGCGTTGAACACCGGGGAGCTGTTTTTT TRBJ2-2 NA 16 NA TRBV5-1
CATSAIKETMRDEQYF TGTGCCACCAGTGCCATTAAGGAGACCATGAGGGACGAGCAGTACTTC TRBJ2-7 NA 16 NA TRBV24-1
CASSIGGGGRGNQPQHF TGTGCCAGTAGTATCGGCGGCGGGGGAAGGGGCAATCAGCCCCAGCATTTT TRBJ1-5 few 17 NA TRBV19
CASSEYIGGDYGYTF TGTGCCAGCAGTGAATATATCGGGGGGGACTATGGCTACACCTTC TRBJ1-2 NA 15 NA TRBV25-1
CASSFFGGVNTGELFF TGTGCCAGCAGCTTCTTCGGGGGGGTGAACACCGGGGAGCTGTTTTTT TRBJ2-2 NA 16 TRBD2 TRBV5-4
CASSQGGIGRTEQYF TGTGCCAGCAGCCAAGGCGGAATCGGCAGAACCGAGCAGTACTTC TRBJ2-7 NA 15 NA TRBV3-1/TRBV3-2
CASSFRSGPQQPQHF TGTGCCAGCAGCTTCCGCTCAGGGCCCCAGCAGCCCCAGCATTTT TRBJ1-5 NA 15 NA TRBV28
CASSFLPSGQGDEKLFF TGTGCCAGCAGTTTCTTACCGTCGGGACAGGGGGATGAAAAACTGTTTTTT TRBJ1-4 NA 17 TRBD1 TRBV27
CASSRDRTYEQYF TGTGCCAGTAGTCGGGACAGGACCTACGAGCAGTACTTC TRBJ2-7 NA 13 TRBD1 TRBV19